A single T cell receptor (beta chain) is shown here with its context. Its antigen remains unknown. Assay used: immunoSEQ multiplex PCR; TCRdb lists only in-frame clones, some missing. Of some 2.1 million clones listed, 85% to 95% are singletons. The data derive from a study of shared clonotypes between healthy human individuals. Study-wide findings and caveats: Naive CD4 clonotype sharing across a few donors was roughly 5%. A reduction in generation probabilities was seen for non-shared clonotypes relative to those shared by all four donors.

Sequencing was carried out using naive CD4+ T cells sorted from blood. Specified subset: CD45RA+ positively selected. The receptor was isolated from a man younger than 35 in good health.

The CDR3 nucleotides are TGTGCCAGCAGTCGATCCGGACAGGGGGACAGCTATGGCTACACCTTC. As protein: CASSRSGQGDSYGYTF. The chain combines TRBV7-9 with TRBJ1-2; 10 bases map to TRBD1. The ends lost 6 bases at V and 4 bases at J; junction bases unmatched: 11. CDR3 length equals 16 residues. Germline V gene data show CDR1 as SEHNR and CDR2 as FQNEAQ (reference sequence).